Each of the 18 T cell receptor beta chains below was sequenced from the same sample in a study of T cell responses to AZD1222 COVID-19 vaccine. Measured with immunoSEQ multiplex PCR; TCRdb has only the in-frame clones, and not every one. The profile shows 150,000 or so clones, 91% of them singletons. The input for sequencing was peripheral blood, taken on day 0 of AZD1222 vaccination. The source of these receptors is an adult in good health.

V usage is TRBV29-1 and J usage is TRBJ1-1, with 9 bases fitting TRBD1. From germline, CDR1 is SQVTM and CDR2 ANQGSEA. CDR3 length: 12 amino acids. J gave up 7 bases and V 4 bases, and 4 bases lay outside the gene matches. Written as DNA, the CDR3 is TGCAGCGTTGTATGGGACAGGGTTGAAGCTTTCTTT. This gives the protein CSVVWDRVEAFF.

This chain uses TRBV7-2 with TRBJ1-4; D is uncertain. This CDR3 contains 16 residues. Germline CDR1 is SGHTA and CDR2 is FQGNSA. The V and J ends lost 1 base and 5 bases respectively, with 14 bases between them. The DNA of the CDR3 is TGTGCCAGCAGCTTAGGAGGCCAGCGGGCGAATGAAAAACTGTTTTTT. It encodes CASSLGGQRANEKLFF.

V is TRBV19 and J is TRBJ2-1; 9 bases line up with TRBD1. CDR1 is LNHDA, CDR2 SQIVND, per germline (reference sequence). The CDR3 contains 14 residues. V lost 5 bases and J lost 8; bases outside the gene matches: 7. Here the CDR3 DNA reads TGTGCCAGTAGTCCCGGGGACAGGGTCTATGAGCAGTTCTTC. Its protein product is CASSPGDRVYEQFF.

CDR3 bases: TGTGCCAGCAGCCCGGGACACACCTACGAGCAGTACTTC. This codes for CASSPGHTYEQYF. The rearrangement links TRBV6-2 or TRBV6-3 to TRBJ2-7; tentative D call: TRBD1 (6 bases). V was shortened by 6 bases and J by 2 bases, with 11 bases between the two germline ends. CDR1 and CDR2 (germline): MNHEY, SVGEGT. This CDR3 is 13 amino acids long.

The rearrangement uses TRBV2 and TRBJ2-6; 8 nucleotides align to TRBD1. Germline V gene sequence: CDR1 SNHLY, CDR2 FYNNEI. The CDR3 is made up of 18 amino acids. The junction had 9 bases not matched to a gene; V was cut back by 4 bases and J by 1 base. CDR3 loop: CASSVLGDRFSGANVLTF. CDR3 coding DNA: TGTGCCAGCAGTGTCCTAGGGGACAGGTTTTCTGGGGCCAACGTCCTGACTTTC. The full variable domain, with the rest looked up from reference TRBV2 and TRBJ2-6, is EPEVTQTPSHQVTQMGQEVILRCVPISNHLYFYWYRQILGQKVEFLVSFYNNEISEKSEIFDDQFSVERPDGSNFTLKIRSTKLEDSAMYFCASSVLGDRFSGANVLTFGAGSRLTVL.

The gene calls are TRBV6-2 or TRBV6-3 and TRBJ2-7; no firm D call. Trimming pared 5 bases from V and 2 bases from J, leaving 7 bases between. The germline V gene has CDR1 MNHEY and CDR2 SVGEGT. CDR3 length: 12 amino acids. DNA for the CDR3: TGTGCCAGCAGTCGTCAGACCTACGAGCAGTACTTC. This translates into CASSRQTYEQYF.

The CDR3 nucleotides read TGTGCCAGCAGTGACCAGGGGGGGACCCAGTACTTC. Encoded protein: CASSDQGGTQYF. The chain joins TRBV6-4 to TRBJ2-5, with a weak D call TRBD1 (7 bases). The CDR3 sequence is 12 residues long. Germline V lookup: CDR1 MRHNA, CDR2 SNTAGT. The V gene lost 2 bases and the J gene lost 7 bases, with 8 bases spanning the gap.

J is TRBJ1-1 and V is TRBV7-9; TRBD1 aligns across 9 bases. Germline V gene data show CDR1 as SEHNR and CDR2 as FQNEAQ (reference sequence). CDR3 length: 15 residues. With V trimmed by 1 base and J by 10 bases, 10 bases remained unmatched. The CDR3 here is CASSLGTGASLGAFF. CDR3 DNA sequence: TGTGCCAGCAGCTTAGGGACAGGGGCTTCTCTAGGAGCTTTCTTT.

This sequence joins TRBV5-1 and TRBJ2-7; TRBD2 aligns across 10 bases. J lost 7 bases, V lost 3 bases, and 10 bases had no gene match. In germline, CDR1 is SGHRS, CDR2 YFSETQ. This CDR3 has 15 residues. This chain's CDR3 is CASSWTSGRGWEQYF. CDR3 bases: TGCGCCAGCAGCTGGACTAGCGGCCGTGGTTGGGAGCAGTACTTC.

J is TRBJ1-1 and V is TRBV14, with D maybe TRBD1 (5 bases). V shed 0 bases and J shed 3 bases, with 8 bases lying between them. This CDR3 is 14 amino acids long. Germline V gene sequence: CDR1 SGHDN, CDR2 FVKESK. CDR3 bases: TGTGCCAGCAGCCAAGAGAGACAGTACACTGAAGCTTTCTTT. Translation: CASSQERQYTEAFF.

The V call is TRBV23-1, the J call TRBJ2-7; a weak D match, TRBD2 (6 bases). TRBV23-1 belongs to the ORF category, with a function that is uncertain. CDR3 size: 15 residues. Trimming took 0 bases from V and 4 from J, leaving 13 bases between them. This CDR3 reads CASSQSWGENYEQYF. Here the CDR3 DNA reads TGCGCCAGCAGTCAATCATGGGGGGAGAATTACGAGCAGTACTTC.

CDR3 in amino acids: CASSGTAYEQYF. DNA for the CDR3: TGTGCCAGCAGTGGGACAGCCTACGAGCAGTACTTC. This chain joins TRBV2 and TRBJ2-7; D might be TRBD1 (6 bases). Trimming took off 4 bases at V and 2 bases at J, with 6 bases between the two ends. The CDR3 length is 12 residues. Looked up from germline, CDR1 is SNHLY and CDR2 is FYNNEI. The full variable domain, rest sourced from reference TRBV2 and TRBJ2-7, is EPEVTQTPSHQVTQMGQEVILRCVPISNHLYFYWYRQILGQKVEFLVSFYNNEISEKSEIFDDQFSVERPDGSNFTLKIRSTKLEDSAMYFCASSGTAYEQYFGPGTRLTVT.

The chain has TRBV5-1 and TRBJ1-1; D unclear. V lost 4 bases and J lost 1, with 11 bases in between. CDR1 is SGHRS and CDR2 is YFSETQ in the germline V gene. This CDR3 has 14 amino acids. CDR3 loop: CASSGLGTNTEAFF. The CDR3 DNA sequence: TGCGCCAGCAGCGGCTTGGGTACGAACACTGAAGCTTTCTTT.

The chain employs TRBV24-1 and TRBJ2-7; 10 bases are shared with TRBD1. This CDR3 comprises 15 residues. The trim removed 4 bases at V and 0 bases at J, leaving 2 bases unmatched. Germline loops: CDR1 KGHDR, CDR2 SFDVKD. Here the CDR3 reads CATSDRDRGSYEQYF. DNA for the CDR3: TGTGCCACCAGTGACCGGGACAGGGGCTCCTACGAGCAGTACTTC.

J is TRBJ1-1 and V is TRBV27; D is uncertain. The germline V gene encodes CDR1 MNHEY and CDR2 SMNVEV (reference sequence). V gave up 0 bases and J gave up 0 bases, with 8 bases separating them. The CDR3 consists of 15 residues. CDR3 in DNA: TGTGCCAGCAGTTTATCGTACACCCTGAACACTGAAGCTTTCTTT. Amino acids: CASSLSYTLNTEAFF.

CDR3 loop: CASSPRTYNEQFF. CDR3 nucleotide sequence: TGTGCCAGTAGTCCGAGGACATACAATGAGCAGTTCTTC. The V call is TRBV19, the J call TRBJ2-1, with D tentatively TRBD1 (5 bases). Germline V gives CDR1 LNHDA, CDR2 SQIVND (reference sequence). CDR3 length equals 13 residues. The V end was cut by 5 bases, the J end by 4 bases, with 9 bases between. Full variable domain (outside the CDR3, taken from reference TRBV19 and TRBJ2-1): DGGITQSPKYLFRKEGQNVTLSCEQNLNHDAMYWYRQDPGQGLRLIYYSQIVNDFQKGDIAEGYSVSREKKESFPLTVTSAQKNPTAFYLCASSPRTYNEQFFGPGTRLTVL.

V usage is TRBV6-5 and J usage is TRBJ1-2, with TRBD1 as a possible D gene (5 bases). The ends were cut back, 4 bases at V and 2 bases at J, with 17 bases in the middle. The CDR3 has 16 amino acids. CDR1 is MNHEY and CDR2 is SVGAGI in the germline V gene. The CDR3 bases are TGTGCCAGCAGTTCATCGGAGTACGGGGCCAACTATGGCTACACCTTC. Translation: CASSSSEYGANYGYTF.

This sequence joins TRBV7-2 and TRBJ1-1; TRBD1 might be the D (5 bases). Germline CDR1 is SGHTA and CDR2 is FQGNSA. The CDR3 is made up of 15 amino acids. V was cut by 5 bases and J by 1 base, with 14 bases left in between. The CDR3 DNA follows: TGTGCCAGCAGCCCCCAAGTAGGGACGAACACTGAAGCTTTCTTT. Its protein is CASSPQVGTNTEAFF.